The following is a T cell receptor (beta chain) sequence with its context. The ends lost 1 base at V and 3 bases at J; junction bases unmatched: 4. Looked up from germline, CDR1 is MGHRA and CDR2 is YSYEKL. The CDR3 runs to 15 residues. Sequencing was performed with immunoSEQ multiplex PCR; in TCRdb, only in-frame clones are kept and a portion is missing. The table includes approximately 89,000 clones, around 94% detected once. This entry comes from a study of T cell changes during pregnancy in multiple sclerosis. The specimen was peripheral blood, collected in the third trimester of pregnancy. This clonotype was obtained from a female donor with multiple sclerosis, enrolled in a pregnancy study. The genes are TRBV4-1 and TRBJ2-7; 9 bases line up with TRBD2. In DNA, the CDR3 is TGCGCCAGCAGCCAAGGACTAGCGGAGGTCTACGAGCAGTACTTC. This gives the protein CASSQGLAEVYEQYF.